This TCR beta chain is drawn from a study of shared clonotypes between healthy human individuals. With respect to this clone: Its target is not known.

Some clones are missing from TCRdb's copy, which holds only in-frame ones; the method was immunoSEQ multiplex PCR. The data contain some 95,000 clones, roughly three quarters of them singletons. Regarding the study as a whole: Lower generation probabilities were found for non-shared clonotypes than for those shared by all four donors. For naive CD4 cells, approximately 4.8% of clonotypes were shared across a handful of donors.

The V and J ends lost 4 bases and 2 bases respectively, with 20 bases between them. The CDR3 totals 17 residues. Germline assignment: CDR1 SGHNT and CDR2 YYREEE (reference sequence). Only Caucasian adults living in Nashville, Tennessee made up the donor group. CCR7-negative CD45RA+ TemRA cells were combined with CD45RO+ cells to form CD8 memory. Material for sequencing was memory CD8+ T cells sorted from blood. The subset denotes: CD45RO+ cells pooled with CCR7-negative TemRA cells. This clonotype was obtained from a man aged 30-40 years in good health. The chain combines TRBV5-4 with TRBJ2-3; the D is unclear. The CDR3 nucleotides are TGTGCCAGCAGCCTCGATTTGGCTTCCTTTGTCACAGATACGCAGTATTTT. Protein: CASSLDLASFVTDTQYF.